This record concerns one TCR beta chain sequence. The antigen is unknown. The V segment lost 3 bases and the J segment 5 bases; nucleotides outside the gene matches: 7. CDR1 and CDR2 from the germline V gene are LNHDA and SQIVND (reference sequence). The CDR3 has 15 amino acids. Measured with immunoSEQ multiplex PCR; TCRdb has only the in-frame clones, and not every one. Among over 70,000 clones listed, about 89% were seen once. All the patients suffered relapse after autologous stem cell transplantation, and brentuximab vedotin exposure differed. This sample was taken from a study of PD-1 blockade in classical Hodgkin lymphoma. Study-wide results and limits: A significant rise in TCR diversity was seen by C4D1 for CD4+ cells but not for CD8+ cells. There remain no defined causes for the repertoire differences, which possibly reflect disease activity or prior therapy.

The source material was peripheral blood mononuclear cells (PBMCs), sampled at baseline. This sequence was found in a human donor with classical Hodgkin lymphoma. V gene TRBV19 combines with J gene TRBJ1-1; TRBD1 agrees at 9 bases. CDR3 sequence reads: CASSMGTGRRTEAFF. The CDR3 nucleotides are TGTGCCAGTAGTATGGGGACAGGGAGGAGGACTGAAGCTTTCTTT.